A single sample gave rise to the 24 T cell receptor beta chains below, sequenced in a study of cytomegalovirus exposure and HLA in healthy donors. Amplification used 60 Vbeta primers and 13 Jbeta primers. Profiled with immunoSEQ multiplex PCR; TCRdb holds only in-frame clones, not every one. The sample consists of 150,000 to 200,000 clones, roughly 87% of them appearing once. Material for sequencing was PBMCs. The receptors shown here come from a girl less than two years old in good health and CMV-seronegative.

This clone occurred once. The rearrangement joins TRBV28 to TRBJ2-7; D is perhaps TRBD2 (6 bases). Between the trimmed V and J ends, which lost 5 bases and 3 bases, there was a span of 14 bases. Looked up from germline, CDR1 is MDHEN and CDR2 is SYDVKM. The CDR3 spans 14 residues. In DNA form, the CDR3 reads TGTGCCAGCAGTCGGCCTGGGGGGTACTACGAGCAGTACTTC. Protein product: CASSRPGGYYEQYF.

This chain uses TRBV30 with TRBJ2-7, with TRBD1 matching 11 bases. With V trimmed by 0 bases and J by 4 bases, 8 bases remained unmatched. The CDR3 runs 16 residues. In germline, CDR1 is GTSNPN, CDR2 SVGIG (reference sequence). As DNA, the CDR3 is TGTGCCTGGAGTGTTCGGACAGGGGGCGTTGGGTACGAGCAGTACTTC. This translates into CAWSVRTGGVGYEQYF. The full variable domain, its missing parts supplied by reference TRBV30 and TRBJ2-7, is SQTIHQWPATLVQPVGSPLSLECTVEGTSNPNLYWYRQAAGRGLQLLFYSVGIGQISSEVPQNLSASRPQDRQFILSSKKLLLSDSGFYLCAWSVRTGGVGYEQYFGPGTRLTVT.

V gene TRBV7-2 combines with J gene TRBJ2-7; a weak D match, TRBD2 (6 bases). CDR3 size: 13 residues. Germline CDR1 reads SGHTA; CDR2 reads FQGNSA. Trimming took 3 bases from V and 2 from J, leaving 8 bases between them. In DNA form, the CDR3 reads TGTGCCAGCAGCTTCGGGGGACCCTACGAGCAGTACTTC. Translation: CASSFGGPYEQYF.

The chain has TRBV5-1 and TRBJ2-1; 11 bases fit TRBD2. CDR3 length: 16 residues. The J segment lost 5 bases and the V segment lost 0 bases, leaving 4 bases of the junction unmatched. The germline V gene encodes CDR1 SGHRS and CDR2 YFSETQ. The CDR3 loop is CASSLGLAGGDNEQFF. The DNA of the CDR3 is TGCGCCAGCAGCTTGGGGCTAGCGGGGGGAGACAATGAGCAGTTCTTC.

The V and J genes are TRBV2 and TRBJ1-6; no clear D. The CDR3 is made up of 13 amino acids. Between the trimmed V and J ends, which lost 5 bases and 10 bases, there was a span of 12 bases. In germline, CDR1 is SNHLY, CDR2 FYNNEI. The CDR3 reads CASSRPLGSPLHF. The CDR3 DNA reads TGTGCCAGCAGTCGCCCGCTCGGGTCACCCCTCCACTTT.

This chain links TRBV7-6 with TRBJ2-5; TRBD2 agrees at 9 bases. The CDR3 consists of 16 residues. The germline CDR1 and CDR2 sequences are SGHVS and FNYEAQ. V was pared by 4 bases and J by 5 bases, with 11 bases of the junction left unmatched. CDR3 residues: CASSSFSGGGRETQYF. For the CDR3, the DNA is TGTGCCAGCAGCTCCTTTAGCGGGGGAGGGAGGGAGACCCAGTACTTC.

The chain couples TRBV27 to TRBJ2-7; TRBD2 aligns across 9 bases. The CDR3 length is 14 residues. Trimming took 2 bases from V and 7 from J; bases not matched to a gene: 6. CDR1 is MNHEY and CDR2 is SMNVEV in the germline V gene (reference sequence). The CDR3 is CASSLAGGPEEQYF. CDR3 nucleotides: TGTGCCAGCAGTTTAGCGGGGGGGCCGGAAGAGCAGTACTTC.

CDR3 sequence reads: CASSLGGFEKLFF. The CDR3 bases are TGCGCCAGCAGCTTGGGGGGCTTTGAAAAACTGTTTTTT. This sequence joins TRBV5-1 and TRBJ1-4, with D maybe TRBD1 (5 bases). V was cut by 0 bases and J by 7 bases, with 7 bases left in between. The CDR3 has 13 amino acids. In germline, CDR1 is SGHRS, CDR2 YFSETQ.

V gene TRBV4-1 combines with J gene TRBJ2-7; weak D call: TRBD2 (6 bases). V lost 3 bases and J lost 0, with 12 bases in between. The length of the CDR3 is 15 residues. Germline V gene lookup returns CDR1 MGHRA and CDR2 YSYEKL. The CDR3 sequence is CASSQVWGVSYEQYF. The CDR3 nucleotides read TGCGCCAGCAGCCAGGTTTGGGGGGTCTCCTACGAGCAGTACTTC.

This chain connects TRBV30 to TRBJ2-5; D unclear. Trimming cost V 1 base and J 3 bases, with 12 bases left between them. CDR3 length: 14 residues. The germline CDR1 and CDR2 sequences are GTSNPN and SVGIG (reference sequence). The CDR3 DNA follows: TGTGCCTGGAGTGCGCGCGGCGGAGAAGAGACCCAGTACTTC. Translation gives CAWSARGGEETQYF.

This clone was observed a single time. The chain has TRBV4-1 and TRBJ2-1, with D possibly TRBD2 on 6 matching bases. The CDR3 is 18 amino acids. The V end lost 1 base, the J end lost 5 bases, and 21 bases lay between the germline ends. Germline V lookup: CDR1 MGHRA, CDR2 YSYEKL. The CDR3 DNA is TGCGCCAGCAGCCAAGCCCCTCGGGGGAGTACAACCGACAATGAGCAGTTCTTC. This encodes CASSQAPRGSTTDNEQFF.

V gene TRBV10-3 combines with J gene TRBJ1-1; perhaps TRBD1 as D (5 bases). The CDR3 covers 12 residues. Germline V gene sequence: CDR1 ENHRY, CDR2 SYGVKD. V was trimmed by 3 bases and J by 8 bases, leaving 10 bases between them. DNA of the CDR3: TGTGCCATCAGTGAACTCGACAGAGAAGCTTTCTTT. It is translated as CAISELDREAFF.

This rearrangement joins TRBV4-1 to TRBJ1-2, with D hard to call. The V end lost 2 bases, the J end lost 4 bases, and 14 bases lay between the germline ends. Germline V CDR1 and CDR2: MGHRA, YSYEKL. The CDR3 contains 15 residues. The CDR3: CASSQSAGEAYGYTF. Here the CDR3 DNA reads TGCGCCAGCAGCCAAAGCGCCGGGGAGGCCTATGGCTACACCTTC.

The rearrangement joins TRBV6-1 to TRBJ2-3; perhaps TRBD2 as D (6 bases). Trimming cost V 4 bases and J 3 bases, with 17 bases left between them. There are 16 residues in the CDR3. Germline V gene lookup returns CDR1 MNHNS and CDR2 SASEGT. CDR3 sequence: CASSVLSAGRTDTQYF. In nucleotides, the CDR3 is TGTGCCAGCAGTGTTTTGAGTGCGGGAAGGACAGATACGCAGTATTTT.

This clone was counted once. This chain joins TRBV27 and TRBJ2-7; the match to TRBD1 covers 10 bases. After removal of 6 bases from V and 4 bases from J, the junction contained 12 bases not matched to a gene. The CDR3 runs to 16 residues. Germline V gene data show CDR1 as MNHEY and CDR2 as SMNVEV (reference sequence). The CDR3 protein is CASSPRTGQGVYEQYF. CDR3 DNA sequence: TGTGCCAGCAGCCCTCGGACTGGACAGGGGGTTTACGAGCAGTACTTC.

The genes are TRBV29-1 and TRBJ1-1, with TRBD1 matching over 7 bases. This CDR3 region has 17 residues. Losses at the gene ends were 2 bases for V and 3 bases for J; bases not matched to a gene: 15. Germline V gives CDR1 SQVTM, CDR2 ANQGSEA. The DNA for the CDR3 is TGCAGCGTTGAACCCCCCTCCCACAGGGGCAGGGACACTGAAGCTTTCTTT. Encoded protein: CSVEPPSHRGRDTEAFF. The full variable domain, with the rest looked up from reference TRBV29-1 and TRBJ1-1, is SAVISQKPSRDICQRGTSLTIQCQVDSQVTMMFWYRQQPGQSLTLIATANQGSEATYESGFVIDKFPISRPNLTFSTLTVSNMSPEDSSIYLCSVEPPSHRGRDTEAFFGQGTRLTVV.

This clone was recorded once. The rearrangement joins TRBV9 to TRBJ2-3; 8 bases line up with TRBD1. The germline CDR1 and CDR2 sequences are SGDLS and YYNGEE. J was trimmed by 4 bases and V by 3 bases; bases with no gene match: 13. The CDR3 runs to 17 residues. CDR3 sequence reads: CASSEDPGQDRSDTQYF. CDR3 nucleotides: TGTGCCAGCAGCGAGGATCCGGGACAGGATCGATCAGATACGCAGTATTTT.

The rearrangement uses TRBV9 and TRBJ1-1; D might be TRBD1 (6 bases). Trimming left V 0 bases short and J 5 bases short, with 20 bases between. This CDR3 has 17 amino acids. CDR1 and CDR2 from the germline V gene are SGDLS and YYNGEE. The CDR3 here is CASSVGLPTGSPTEAFF. In nucleotides, the CDR3 is TGTGCCAGCAGCGTAGGGTTGCCGACAGGAAGTCCTACTGAAGCTTTCTTT.

The chain joins TRBV5-1 to TRBJ2-3, with 7 bases matching TRBD2. This CDR3 region has 15 residues. Germline-derived CDR1 and CDR2 are SGHRS and YFSETQ. J gave up 5 bases and V 1 base, and 7 bases lay outside the gene matches. This CDR3 is CASSLKRVAGDTQYF. CDR3 in DNA: TGCGCCAGCAGCTTGAAGAGGGTAGCGGGAGATACGCAGTATTTT.

This clone was seen only a few times. The chain carries TRBV4-3 and TRBJ1-4; 7 bases are shared with TRBD1. V shed 3 bases and J 3 bases; nucleotides not matched to a gene: 13. Per the germline V gene, CDR1 is LGHNA and CDR2 is YSLEER. CDR3 size: 18 residues. CDR3 protein: CASSHDRQGGGANEKLFF. The CDR3, as DNA: TGCGCCAGCAGCCACGATAGACAGGGCGGAGGTGCTAATGAAAAACTGTTTTTT.

This clone has a handful of counts. The rearrangement uses TRBV4-1 and TRBJ1-2, with D perhaps matching TRBD1 (6 bases). Per the germline V gene, CDR1 is MGHRA and CDR2 is YSYEKL. The CDR3 contains 14 residues. V lost 0 bases to trimming and J lost 5 bases, with 10 bases between them. In DNA, the CDR3 is TGCGCCAGCAGCCAAGAGCCCCAGGGGTATGGCTACACCTTC. It yields the protein CASSQEPQGYGYTF.

The V gene is TRBV7-3, the J gene TRBJ1-1; D not resolved. The V end was cut by 0 bases, the J end by 0 bases, with 8 bases between. The CDR3 loop spans 15 amino acids. Germline-derived CDR1 and CDR2 are SGHTA and FQGTGA. As DNA, the CDR3 is TGTGCCAGCAGCTTAACGGTAGTCATGAACACTGAAGCTTTCTTT. This translates into CASSLTVVMNTEAFF.

This clone was seen more than once but under ten times. This chain uses TRBV5-1 with TRBJ1-2; D is unclear. The V end was cut by 7 bases, the J end by 1 base, with 14 bases between. The CDR3 extends over 14 amino acids. Germline V gene data show CDR1 as SGHRS and CDR2 as YFSETQ. CDR3 sequence (DNA): TGCGCCAGCCGATCGGTTTCCGGTAACTATGGCTACACCTTC. It encodes CASRSVSGNYGYTF.

The rearrangement uses TRBV4-1 and TRBJ2-7; D not resolved. This CDR3 is built from 14 residues. CDR1 and CDR2 (germline): MGHRA, YSYEKL. Trimming removed 2 bases at V and 5 bases at J, with 13 bases between. CDR3 DNA: TGCGCCAGCAGCCAACTACTACCGTGGCACGAGCAGTACTTC. Translated, it gives CASSQLLPWHEQYF.